Given below is one T cell receptor (beta chain) in context. Germline CDR1 reads SNHLY; CDR2 reads FYNNEI. V was pared by 7 bases and J by 0 bases, with 8 bases between. The CDR3 has 13 amino acids. This record comes from a study of control samples from healthy donors and cancer patients. The table came from immunoSEQ multiplex PCR; TCRdb's copy has only in-frame clones and leaves some out. The sample yields 170,000 or so clones, about 90% seen once. Sequencing was performed on blood. The receptor comes from a woman aged 40 to 50 in good health. The chain couples TRBV2 to TRBJ2-3, with D hard to call. In DNA form, the CDR3 reads TGTGCCAGCAAGGAGACTAGCACAGATACGCAGTATTTT. It encodes CASKETSTDTQYF.